Following are 31 T cell receptor beta chains from one sample sequenced in a study of blood T cell repertoires in COVID-19. This table comes from immunoSEQ multiplex PCR, and its TCRdb copy is limited to in-frame clones, with some not included. The sample contains about 220,000 clones, roughly four fifths of which appear only once. Source material: PBMCs or T cells enriched from blood (not recorded which). These receptors were taken from a man between 40 and 49 years old who had recovered from COVID-19.

This clone was seen more than once but under ten times. The chain has TRBV7-3 and TRBJ2-2; D is ambiguous. The V gene's germline CDR1 is SGHTA and CDR2 FQGTGA. Trimming shortened V by 5 bases and J by 4 bases, and 8 bases separated the two germline ends. The CDR3 length is 13 residues. The CDR3 loop reads CASSPYSTGELFF. CDR3 DNA sequence: TGTGCCAGCAGCCCGTACAGCACCGGGGAGCTGTTTTTT.

The chain employs TRBV9 and TRBJ2-5; the match to TRBD2 covers 7 bases. Per the germline V gene, CDR1 is SGDLS and CDR2 is YYNGEE. Germline trimming cut 3 bases from V and 5 bases from J; bases unmatched to any gene: 10. The CDR3 loop spans 15 amino acids. The CDR3 coding sequence is TGTGCCAGCAGCGCCGCGAGGGGAGGGTGGGAGACCCAGTACTTC. Amino acid sequence: CASSAARGGWETQYF.

The chain recombines TRBV7-3 with TRBJ2-6; 11 bases fit TRBD1. The V segment lost 0 bases and the J segment 8 bases; nucleotides outside the gene matches: 6. Germline lookup yields CDR1 SGHTA and CDR2 FQGTGA. The CDR3 loop spans 17 amino acids. The CDR3: CASSLTRDRGETNVLTF. CDR3 bases: TGTGCCAGCAGCTTAACGAGGGACAGGGGGGAGACCAACGTCCTGACTTTC.

V and J are TRBV29-1 and TRBJ1-2; D is possibly TRBD1 (6 bases). This CDR3 has 12 amino acids. V was cut by 5 bases and J by 5 bases, with 12 bases left in between. Per germline, CDR1 SQVTM and CDR2 ANQGSEA. The CDR3 DNA reads as TGCAGCGTTAAGGTGGGACATTATGGCTACACCTTC. Translated: CSVKVGHYGYTF.

The chain carries TRBV28 and TRBJ1-3; D possibly corresponds to TRBD1 (6 bases). This CDR3 contains 14 residues. The germline gives CDR1 MDHEN, CDR2 SYDVKM. V gave up 11 bases and J gave up 0 bases, with 14 bases separating them. CDR3 sequence: CAGSGAPSGNTIYF. The DNA of the CDR3 is TGTGCCGGGTCAGGGGCCCCCTCTGGAAACACCATATATTTT. Together with reference TRBV28 and TRBJ1-3, the CDR3 gives the full variable domain: DVKVTQSSRYLVKRTGEKVFLECVQDMDHENMFWYRQDPGLGLRLIYFSYDVKMKEKGDIPEGYSVSREKKERFSLILESASTNQTSMYLCAGSGAPSGNTIYFGEGSWLTVV.

The chain is built from TRBV28 and TRBJ1-4, with TRBD1 matching 9 bases. This CDR3 has 15 amino acids. Germline V gene sequence: CDR1 MDHEN, CDR2 SYDVKM. Germline trimming cut 8 bases from V and 5 bases from J; bases unmatched to any gene: 9. CDR3 in amino acids: CASWDPGTGNEKLFF. The CDR3 nucleotides are TGTGCCAGCTGGGACCCCGGGACAGGGAATGAAAAACTGTTTTTT.

CDR3 residues: CASSLMTGAETQYF. For the CDR3, the DNA is TGTGCCAGCAGTCTAATGACAGGGGCAGAGACCCAGTACTTC. The J gene is TRBJ2-5, the V gene TRBV28; TRBD1 agrees at 8 bases. V shed 5 bases, J shed 4 bases, and the junction held 6 bases outside the gene matches. The CDR3 length is 14 residues. Germline assignment: CDR1 MDHEN and CDR2 SYDVKM.

The V gene is TRBV24-1, the J gene TRBJ1-5; the D gene is possibly TRBD1 (6 bases). The length of the CDR3 is 13 residues. Germline CDR1 and CDR2: KGHDR and SFDVKD. The V and J ends lost 9 bases and 4 bases respectively, with 12 bases between them. The CDR3 sequence: CATQGQLNQPQHF. The CDR3 region has the DNA TGTGCCACCCAAGGACAGCTTAATCAGCCCCAGCATTTT.

This clone was seen once. The chain uses TRBV5-8 and TRBJ1-5; 11 nucleotides line up with TRBD1. The CDR3 runs 14 residues. Germline CDR1 and CDR2: SGHTS and YDEGEE. The junction had 4 bases not matched to a gene; V was cut back by 3 bases and J by 8 bases. The DNA of the CDR3 is TGTGCCAGCAGCTCGGACAGGGGGCTAGAGCCCCAGCATTTT. Protein: CASSSDRGLEPQHF.

The chain couples TRBV4-2 to TRBJ2-1, with a weak D call TRBD1 (6 bases). This CDR3 has 15 residues. In germline, CDR1 is LGHNA, CDR2 YNFKEQ. Trimming left V 4 bases short and J 8 bases short, with 18 bases between. The CDR3 here is CASSPGTIDPDEQFF. CDR3 DNA: TGTGCCAGCAGCCCCGGGACAATCGATCCCGATGAGCAGTTCTTC.

This clone was detected once. The chain links TRBV5-6 to TRBJ2-3; the match to TRBD2 covers 8 bases. There are 17 residues in the CDR3. CDR1 SGHDT and CDR2 YYEEEE come from the germline V gene. V shed 2 bases and J 3 bases; nucleotides not matched to a gene: 11. The CDR3 sequence: CASSLPAGVPGTDTQYF. The CDR3 nucleotides are TGTGCCAGCAGCTTACCAGCGGGGGTGCCCGGGACAGATACGCAGTATTTT. Full variable domain (rest looked up from reference TRBV5-6 and TRBJ2-3): DAGVTQSPTHLIKTRGQQVTLRCSPKSGHDTVSWYQQALGQGPQFIFQYYEEEERQRGNFPDRFSGHQFPNYSSELNVNALLLGDSALYLCASSLPAGVPGTDTQYFGPGTRLTVL.

This clone was detected a few times. The chain has TRBV2 and TRBJ1-1; weak D call: TRBD1 (6 bases). The CDR3 has 16 residues. The V end was cut by 6 bases, the J end by 4 bases, with 21 bases between. Germline CDR1 and CDR2: SNHLY and FYNNEI. The CDR3 sequence is CASSHKRATGTTEAFF. The CDR3 DNA sequence: TGTGCCAGCAGCCACAAGAGGGCTACAGGGACCACTGAAGCTTTCTTT. Filled out from reference TRBV2 and TRBJ1-1, the complete variable domain reads EPEVTQTPSHQVTQMGQEVILRCVPISNHLYFYWYRQILGQKVEFLVSFYNNEISEKSEIFDDQFSVERPDGSNFTLKIRSTKLEDSAMYFCASSHKRATGTTEAFFGQGTRLTVV.

As for this clone: One junction end disagrees with the germline gene, perhaps due to a read error. The chain is built from TRBV4-2 and TRBJ1-6, with 8 nucleotides matching TRBD1. Germline V gives CDR1 LGHNA, CDR2 YNFKEQ. The CDR3 has 14 residues. CDR3 sequence: CASSPGTGGFFFYF. The CDR3 region has the DNA TGTGCCAGCAGCCCCGGGACAGGAGGCTTTTTTTTCTACTTT.

The chain has TRBV19 and TRBJ2-1; 8 positions match TRBD2. Unmatched junction bases numbered 10, after V lost 5 bases and J lost 1 base. Germline CDR1 is LNHDA and CDR2 is SQIVND (reference sequence). This CDR3 is 17 amino acids long. The CDR3 reads CASSRLYGTSSYNEQFF. The CDR3 nucleotides read TGTGCCAGTAGTCGCCTCTATGGGACTAGTTCCTACAATGAGCAGTTCTTC.

This clone was seen a handful of times. Distinct nucleotide sequences in the sample also encode this CDR3. The V and J genes are TRBV3-1 (or the pseudogene TRBV3-2) and TRBJ2-5; D call uncertain. The CDR3 consists of 12 residues. V was clipped by 0 bases and J by 4 bases, with 3 bases between them. Germline loops: CDR1 LGHDT, CDR2 YNNKEL (reference sequence). CDR3 in amino acids: CASSQDRETQYF. The CDR3 DNA reads as TGTGCCAGCAGCCAAGATAGAGAGACCCAGTACTTC.

This sequence joins TRBV5-4 and TRBJ2-7, with 11 nucleotides matching TRBD1. Germline trimming cut 3 bases from V and 3 bases from J; bases unmatched to any gene: 2. Germline loops: CDR1 SGHNT, CDR2 YYREEE (reference sequence). The CDR3 is 14 residues long. CDR3 sequence: CASSSGQGGYEQYF. The CDR3 nucleotides are TGTGCCAGCAGCTCGGGACAGGGGGGCTACGAGCAGTACTTC.

The genes are TRBV14 and TRBJ2-1, with TRBD2 matching 13 bases. Trimming cost V 5 bases and J 9 bases; bases outside gene matches: 13. This CDR3 spans 17 amino acids. Germline-derived CDR1 and CDR2 are SGHDN and FVKESK. The CDR3 reads CASSNRLAGGLRGEQFF. In DNA form, the CDR3 reads TGTGCCAGCAGCAACAGACTAGCGGGAGGCCTCCGGGGTGAGCAGTTCTTC.

This chain uses TRBV27 with TRBJ2-3; 8 nucleotides agree with TRBD2. The germline V gene encodes CDR1 MNHEY and CDR2 SMNVEV (reference sequence). Trimming took 0 bases from V and 3 from J; bases not matched to a gene: 5. The CDR3 runs 16 residues. The DNA of the CDR3 is TGTGCCAGCAGTTTATCCGAGCGGGAGTTAACAGATACGCAGTATTTT. As protein: CASSLSERELTDTQYF.

The chain is built from TRBV7-2 and TRBJ2-5; no clear D gene. The germline V gene encodes CDR1 SGHTA and CDR2 FQGNSA. V shed 5 bases and J shed 5 bases, with 15 bases lying between them. This CDR3 spans 14 amino acids. The CDR3 spells CASSPTRSMETQYF. Here the CDR3 DNA reads TGTGCCAGCAGCCCTACGAGATCCATGGAGACCCAGTACTTC.

The chain joins TRBV7-3 to TRBJ1-1, with D perhaps matching TRBD1 (5 bases). V dropped 3 bases and J dropped 3 bases, with 11 bases sitting between them. This CDR3 has 14 residues. CDR1 is SGHTA, CDR2 FQGTGA, per germline. The CDR3 is CASSLAGRDTEAFF. The CDR3 DNA reads TGTGCCAGCAGCTTGGCAGGGAGGGACACTGAAGCTTTCTTT.

The chain recombines TRBV19 with TRBJ2-5; 8 positions agree with TRBD2. Germline V gives CDR1 LNHDA, CDR2 SQIVND (reference sequence). Trimming at V came to 7 bases and at J to 0 bases, leaving 4 bases not matched to a gene. The CDR3 extends over 14 amino acids. CDR3: CASKRELYQETQYF. In DNA, the CDR3 is TGTGCCAGTAAGCGGGAGTTGTACCAAGAGACCCAGTACTTC.

The chain has TRBV5-1 and TRBJ2-1, with 11 nucleotides matching TRBD2. Germline CDR1 reads SGHRS; CDR2 reads YFSETQ. The CDR3 is made up of 15 amino acids. The V gene end was trimmed by 1 base and the J gene end by 12 bases; junction bases not matched to a gene: 9. CDR3 amino acids: CASSLTASGRLTQFF. CDR3 nucleotides: TGCGCCAGCAGCTTGACGGCTAGCGGGAGGCTAACGCAGTTCTTC. Full variable domain (remainder filled in from reference TRBV5-1 and TRBJ2-1): KAGVTQTPRYLIKTRGQQVTLSCSPISGHRSVSWYQQTPGQGLQFLFEYFSETQRNKGNFPGRFSGRQFSNSRSEMNVSTLELGDSALYLCASSLTASGRLTQFFGPGTRLTVL.

The chain carries TRBV7-8 and TRBJ2-1, with TRBD2 matching 13 bases. Trimming removed 5 bases from V and 0 bases from J; junction bases left unmatched: 7. The length of the CDR3 is 18 residues. Germline CDR1 and CDR2: SGHVS and FQNEAQ. CDR3 loop: CASSPIGLAGVSYNEQFF. The CDR3 DNA follows: TGTGCCAGCAGCCCTATTGGACTAGCGGGGGTCTCCTACAATGAGCAGTTCTTC.

The table lists this clone with a count of one. The chain is built from TRBV28 and TRBJ2-1; 8 nucleotides match TRBD1. V was clipped by 5 bases and J by 2 bases; unmatched bases: 8. Germline V gene sequence: CDR1 MDHEN, CDR2 SYDVKM. This CDR3 is built from 16 residues. CDR3 in amino acids: CASSASTGQAYNEQFF. For the CDR3, the DNA is TGTGCCAGCAGTGCATCGACGGGACAGGCCTACAATGAGCAGTTCTTC.

The chain employs TRBV3-1 (or the pseudogene TRBV3-2) and TRBJ2-1, with 12 positions matching TRBD2. The V gene end was trimmed by 4 bases and the J gene end by 15 bases; junction bases not matched to a gene: 7. Germline CDR1 LGHDT, CDR2 YNNKEL (reference sequence). This CDR3 region has 13 residues. CDR3 bases: TGTGCCAGCAGCCGACTAGCGGGAGAGTCCTGGTTCTTC. The encoded protein is CASSRLAGESWFF.

V gene TRBV10-2 combines with J gene TRBJ2-1; 9 bases line up with TRBD2. The V gene's germline CDR1 is WSHSY and CDR2 SAAADI. J lost 7 bases, V lost 3 bases, and 4 bases had no gene match. The length of the CDR3 is 14 residues. For the CDR3, the DNA is TGCGCCAGCAGTGAAATAGCGGGAGTAAATGAGCAGTTCTTC. Translated: CASSEIAGVNEQFF.

This chain uses TRBV4-1 with TRBJ2-7, with TRBD2 matching 7 bases. CDR1 MGHRA and CDR2 YSYEKL come from the germline V gene. The CDR3 sequence is 16 residues long. The ends lost 0 bases at V and 2 bases at J; junction bases unmatched: 7. The CDR3 protein is CASSQDRAGEPYEQYF. As DNA, the CDR3 is TGCGCCAGCAGCCAAGATCGGGCGGGGGAACCCTACGAGCAGTACTTC.

The chain couples TRBV28 to TRBJ1-2, with D maybe TRBD1 (5 bases). The germline V gene has CDR1 MDHEN and CDR2 SYDVKM. The germline V and J ends were trimmed by 6 bases and 8 bases, with 19 bases remaining between them. This CDR3 is built from 14 residues. CDR3 sequence reads: CASSTSPRAQGYTF. The CDR3 DNA sequence: TGTGCCAGCAGCACCTCCCCCAGGGCTCAGGGCTACACCTTC.

This clone showed up just once. J is TRBJ1-5 and V is TRBV12-3 or TRBV12-4, with D tentatively TRBD1 (6 bases). Trimming pared 7 bases from V and 2 bases from J, leaving 9 bases between. This CDR3 is built from 13 residues. In nucleotides, the CDR3 is TGTGCCAGCACCAACAGGGGCAATCAGCCCCAGCATTTT. It codes for CASTNRGNQPQHF.

This clone was detected only a few times. The chain employs TRBV6-4 and TRBJ1-4, with D uncertain. Per the germline V gene, CDR1 is MRHNA and CDR2 is SNTAGT. The CDR3 covers 13 residues. V was shortened by 3 bases and J by 10 bases, with 12 bases between the two germline ends. For the CDR3, the DNA is TGTGCCAGCAGTGAGGGTCCCGGAGGAAAACTGTTTTTT. Translation gives CASSEGPGGKLFF.

This chain links TRBV20-1 with TRBJ2-7; 9 nucleotides line up with TRBD1. There are 14 residues in the CDR3. After removal of 3 bases from V and 3 bases from J, the junction contained 6 bases not matched to a gene. Germline V gene sequence: CDR1 DFQATT, CDR2 SNEGSKA (reference sequence). The CDR3 region is CSASRTGARYEQYF. In nucleotides, the CDR3 is TGCAGTGCTAGTAGGACAGGGGCTCGCTACGAGCAGTACTTC.